This TCR beta chain is drawn from a study of OX40 agonist ivuxolimab in advanced cancers. Study details: The mean age was about 61 years, ranging from about 23 to 79, with around four fifths of participants male. Over 30% of patients had received prior checkpoint inhibitor therapy.

V lost 2 bases, J lost 2 bases, and 15 bases lay in between. The germline V gene encodes CDR1 MNHNS and CDR2 SASEGT. The CDR3 is made up of 16 amino acids. It was autoimmune disease history or systemic immunosuppression that excluded patients. Profiled with immunoSEQ multiplex PCR; TCRdb holds only in-frame clones, not every one. Of 48,000 or so clones listed, approximately 90% are singletons. The chain combines TRBV6-1 with TRBJ1-2; no clear D. The sample was CD4+ or CD8+ T cells sorted from blood, taken in a trial of the OX40 agonist ivuxolimab. The TCR sequence derives from an adult with an advanced solid tumor such as melanoma, head and neck, liver or kidney cancer. The CDR3 is CASSENTINTNYGYTF. In nucleotides, the CDR3 is TGTGCCAGCAGTGAAAACACGATAAATACCAACTATGGCTACACCTTC.